The clone carrying this T cell receptor beta chain was found many times. Its antigen remains unknown. MiXCR was run by TCRdb on the RT-PCR reads, yielding one entry per CDR3 protein. The sample includes around 490,000 distinct CDR3 sequences, less than 8% of them seen just once. This record belongs to a study of response to subunit inactivated influenza vaccine. Broader study findings: After each seasonal influenza vaccination, few new T cells are recruited, the authors suggested.

Per germline, CDR1 SGHDT and CDR2 YYEEEE. CDR3 length: 11 residues. V gave up 4 bases and J gave up 9 bases, with 10 bases separating them. The sequences come from PBMCs from blood, collected less than 30 months after vaccination. This receptor was taken from a man aged 50-75 years who received an inactivated influenza vaccine. This sequence joins TRBV5-6 and TRBJ2-5, with D maybe TRBD2 (5 bases). The DNA for the CDR3 is TGTGCCAGCAGCCGGGAAAGCTCCCAGTACTTC. Translation: CASSRESSQYF.